This T cell receptor (beta chain) was obtained from a study of blood T cell repertoires in COVID-19. In the study overall: Acute and convalescent COVID-19 specimens originated in the United States, Italy and Spain.

Which cohort a participant joined came from the clinical history participants gave. Original methodology: From reference gene primer amplification, estimates of nucleated cell counts were derived. Assay used: immunoSEQ multiplex PCR; TCRdb lists only in-frame clones, some missing. V, J and clone size were drawn from that table, and D and trimming were deduced from the DNA. The sample yields 150,000 or so clones, around 83% seen once. CDR3 length: 14 residues. Germline values: CDR1 MNHEY, CDR2 SVGEGT. Trimming took off 5 bases at V and 0 bases at J, with 10 bases between the two ends. Sequenced: PBMCs or T cells enriched from blood (not recorded which). The chain carries TRBV6-2 or TRBV6-3 and TRBJ1-1; D not certain. This receptor was taken from a woman aged 45-65 years who had been exposed to COVID-19. In nucleotides, the CDR3 is TGTGCCAGCAGTACCGAGGCCCTGAACACTGAAGCTTTCTTT. This encodes CASSTEALNTEAFF.